These 16 T cell receptor beta chains were sequenced from one sample in a study of T cells after yellow fever vaccination. TCRdb redid the calling of the 5' RACE reads with MiXCR, one entry per CDR3 protein. The top ten clones hold around 17% of a sample with roughly 310,000 distinct CDR3 sequences, roughly 9.4% of them seen once. The sample was PBMCs, taken on the day of the first yellow fever vaccination. The receptor source for this set is a man between 18 and 29 years old who received the YFV17D yellow fever vaccine.

CDR3 sequence reads: CASSRPRLDSSYNEQFF. The CDR3 DNA reads TGCGCCAGCAGCCGACCCCGACTGGACAGTTCCTACAATGAGCAGTTCTTC. The gene calls are TRBV4-1 and TRBJ2-1, with D tentatively TRBD1 (6 bases). The V end lost 4 bases, the J end lost 1 base, and 17 bases lay between the germline ends. This CDR3 contains 17 residues. In germline, CDR1 is MGHRA, CDR2 YSYEKL.

V is TRBV4-3 and J is TRBJ1-1; the D is unclear. The germline V gene encodes CDR1 LGHNA and CDR2 YSLEER. With 1 base removed from V and 2 bases from J, the gap between germline ends came to 14 bases. CDR3 length: 16 residues. The DNA of the CDR3 is TGCGCCAGCAGCCAAGCGGTTAGAACACCCAACACTGAAGCTTTCTTT. It encodes CASSQAVRTPNTEAFF.

This clonotype was observed at least ten times. Germline and junction disagree at one end, which may indicate a read error. This chain links TRBV5-1 with TRBJ1-1; TRBD1 agrees at 9 bases. Germline V gene data show CDR1 as SGHRS and CDR2 as YFSETQ. The CDR3 has 15 amino acids. The CDR3 reads CASSLGQGMNTEAFF. CDR3 DNA: TGTGCCAGCAGCTTGGGACAGGGAATGAACACTGAAGCTTTCTTT.

This clonotype showed up many times. V and J are TRBV29-1 and TRBJ2-1; possible D gene TRBD1, 6 bases. Trimming cost V 4 bases and J 10 bases, with 8 bases left between them. The CDR3 loop spans 10 amino acids. Germline loops: CDR1 SQVTM, CDR2 ANQGSEA. CDR3 coding DNA: TGCAGCGTTGGGGGGCGAGAGCAGTTCTTC. The encoded protein is CSVGGREQFF.

The genes are TRBV19 and TRBJ2-3; 11 bases are a match to TRBD2. The CDR3 extends over 16 amino acids. V gave up 5 bases and J gave up 0 bases; unmatched junction bases: 4. The germline CDR1 and CDR2 sequences are LNHDA and SQIVND (reference sequence). The CDR3 DNA follows: TGTGCCAGTAGTCAACTAGCGGGGGCTAGCACAGATACGCAGTATTTT. This gives the protein CASSQLAGASTDTQYF.

This chain uses TRBV5-1 with TRBJ1-2, with 7 bases that match TRBD1. Germline loops: CDR1 SGHRS, CDR2 YFSETQ. V was clipped by 5 bases and J by 6 bases; unmatched bases: 10. The CDR3 consists of 14 residues. The CDR3 here is CASRSTTGADGYTF. CDR3 nucleotides: TGCGCCAGCAGGAGTACTACAGGGGCGGATGGCTACACCTTC. Based on the CDR3 plus reference TRBV5-1 and TRBJ1-2, the full variable domain is KAGVTQTPRYLIKTRGQQVTLSCSPISGHRSVSWYQQTPGQGLQFLFEYFSETQRNKGNFPGRFSGRQFSNSRSEMNVSTLELGDSALYLCASRSTTGADGYTFGSGTRLTVV.

The chain carries TRBV5-1 and TRBJ1-1; D uncertain. The germline V gene has CDR1 SGHRS and CDR2 YFSETQ. V was pared by 5 bases and J by 0 bases, with 8 bases between. This CDR3 has 13 residues. The DNA of the CDR3 is TGCGCCAGCAGGACTAAAGTGAACACTGAAGCTTTCTTT. This encodes CASRTKVNTEAFF.

This clonotype was observed a single time. V usage is TRBV5-1 and J usage is TRBJ1-6, with D hard to call. The CDR3 runs 15 residues. Trimming removed 4 bases at V and 17 bases at J, with 25 bases between. The V gene's germline CDR1 is SGHRS and CDR2 YFSETQ. The DNA of the CDR3 is TGCGCCAGCAGCCCTCCCCCCGATGGCCTCCATCTCGTCCACTTT. Translation gives CASSPPPDGLHLVHF.

This clonotype was counted only a few times. This CDR3 is CASSLGVYWVQETQYF. The DNA for the CDR3 is TGTGCCAGCAGCTTAGGCGTCTATTGGGTACAAGAGACCCAGTACTTC. This rearrangement joins TRBV7-4 to TRBJ2-5; unclear D gene. CDR1 SGHVT and CDR2 SQSDAQ come from the germline V gene. This CDR3 comprises 16 residues. The V end was cut by 1 base, the J end by 2 bases, with 14 bases between. The full variable domain, in which reference TRBV7-4 and TRBJ2-5 provide the parts outside the CDR3, is GAGVSQSPRYKVAKRGRDVALRCDSISGHVTLYWYRQTLGQGSEVLTYSQSDAQRDKSGRPSGRFSAERPERSVSTLKIQRTEQGDSAVYLCASSLGVYWVQETQYFGPGTRLLVL.

This clonotype was recorded a few times. CDR3 protein: CASSRTGGDYEQYV. Here the CDR3 DNA reads TGCGCCAGCAGCCGGACAGGGGGCGACTACGAGCAGTACGTC. The chain carries TRBV4-1 and TRBJ2-7; TRBD1 matches at 11 bases. CDR1 MGHRA and CDR2 YSYEKL come from the germline V gene. Losses at the gene ends were 4 bases for V and 3 bases for J; bases not matched to a gene: 2. The CDR3 length is 14 residues.

The genes are TRBV7-9 and TRBJ1-5; weak D call: TRBD1 (6 bases). Between the trimmed V and J ends, which lost 5 bases and 4 bases, there was a span of 15 bases. CDR3 length: 15 amino acids. From germline, CDR1 is SEHNR and CDR2 FQNEAQ (reference sequence). CDR3 sequence (DNA): TGTGCCAGCAGCGGGACAACAGGGTTAAATCAGCCCCAGCATTTT. It yields the protein CASSGTTGLNQPQHF.

This clonotype was seen repeatedly, ten times or more. V usage is TRBV19 and J usage is TRBJ1-5; D is ambiguous. The germline V and J ends were trimmed by 3 bases and 3 bases, with 18 bases remaining between them. CDR1 is LNHDA and CDR2 is SQIVND in the germline V gene (reference sequence). The CDR3 length is 17 residues. The CDR3 reads CASSIRNVGVINQPQHF. The CDR3 bases are TGTGCCAGTAGTATCAGAAACGTCGGGGTGATCAATCAGCCCCAGCATTTT.

Only a few counts were recorded for this clonotype. V and J are TRBV9 and TRBJ2-2, with no clear D. CDR1 and CDR2 from the germline V gene are SGDLS and YYNGEE. Trimming pared 4 bases from V and 2 bases from J, leaving 12 bases between. The CDR3 length is 15 residues. CDR3 sequence reads: CASSLTWGNTGELFF. CDR3 bases: TGTGCCAGCAGCCTCACATGGGGTAACACCGGGGAGCTGTTTTTT.

This clonotype was found a few times. This sequence joins TRBV5-5 and TRBJ1-2; a weak D match, TRBD1 (6 bases). The germline CDR1 and CDR2 sequences are SGHKS and YYEKEE (reference sequence). V lost 6 bases, J lost 8 bases, and 17 bases lay in between. The CDR3 contains 13 residues. CDR3 sequence: CASNLGGFYGYTF. CDR3 DNA: TGTGCCAGCAACCTAGGGGGTTTTTACGGCTACACCTTC.

DNA of the CDR3: TGTGCCACCAGTGGTGAAGGGGCGGCGGGGGGTGAGGAGACCCAGTACTTC. This encodes CATSGEGAAGGEETQYF. The chain links TRBV24-1 to TRBJ2-5, with 8 bases identical to TRBD2. V dropped 5 bases and J dropped 5; count of bases not matched to a gene: 15. This CDR3 comprises 17 residues. Germline V gives CDR1 KGHDR, CDR2 SFDVKD.

This chain links TRBV18 with TRBJ1-2, with D perhaps TRBD1 (5 bases). From germline, CDR1 is KGHSH and CDR2 LQKENI. The CDR3 totals 15 residues. Trimming left V 2 bases short and J 3 bases short, with 13 bases between. The CDR3 sequence is CASSPSTGSYYGYTF. Here the CDR3 DNA reads TGTGCCAGCTCACCATCTACAGGATCGTACTATGGCTACACCTTC.